These T cell receptor beta chains were read from a single sample in a study of post-analysis software for immune sequencing data. TCRdb re-called the PCR reads through MiXCR, storing one row per CDR3 protein. In the table there are 700,000 to 900,000 distinct CDR3 sequences, about half of which are singletons. Sequenced: blood. These receptors all come from a girl between 10 and 17 years old with multiple sclerosis. Each CDR3 is given with its conserved first and last residue. Not every row has a clone size; where given, it reads once, few, many or a size class.

v_call clone_size cdr3_aa
TRBV7-3 . CASSLMGAPSSYNEQFF
TRBV5-6 . CASNEGGVDEQFF
TRBV27 . CASWDRPYEQYF
TRBV20-1 . CSARGAGQLVSGANVLTF
TRBV20-1 . CSADRDSPVEQYF
TRBV10-3 . CAISEVAGGRRYNEQFF
TRBV29-1 few CSAGRNTEAFF
TRBV3-1 few CASGGHNYGYTF
TRBV27 . CASSLETGTPPYEQYF
TRBV6-1 once CASSGGQGIYGYTF
TRBV7-2 few CASSHAENTEAFF
TRBV4-1 . CASSQEGWTGGQETQYF
TRBV7-2 few CASGSGSQYF
TRBV12-3/TRBV12-4 . CASSRGQGYTF
TRBV4-3 . CASSQDPHYEQYF
TRBV5-6 . CASSLRQGVDQPQHF
TRBV7-6 once CASSLAGDTGELFF
TRBV29-1 . CSVASATATNEKLFF
TRBV28 few CASSRTGGETVTQYF
TRBV5-4 . CASSPDRGAWETQYF
TRBV7-3 many CASSLGGTSTDTQYF
TRBV9 few CASSTGAGTEAFF
TRBV20-1 . CSARDPWTSGSQETQYF
TRBV7-2 few CASSLGTGVLMDTQYF
TRBV7-4 few CASSFPGQETYEQYF
TRBV20-1 few CSARGRGENIQYF
TRBV7-6 few CASSLGTRLFTGELFF
TRBV20-1 . CSARDKSSYNEQYF
TRBV15 once CATSSGPSSDQPQHF
TRBV20-1 . CSATLGQGYGNQPQHF
TRBV7-2 . CASSLGDMSTDTQYF
TRBV20-1 few CSAARSLDTQYF
TRBV10-3 . CAISEGDSQETQYF